The sequence of this T cell receptor (beta chain) was determined in a study of identical twins' blood T cells. Using its own MiXCR run on the 5' RACE reads, TCRdb lists one record per CDR3 protein. The table includes a few hundred thousand distinct CDR3 sequences, 25% to 35% detected once. CDR1 DFQATT and CDR2 SNEGSKA come from the germline V gene (reference sequence). V gave up 6 bases and J gave up 3 bases; unmatched junction bases: 7. This CDR3 comprises 15 residues. The V and J genes are TRBV20-1 and TRBJ1-6, with TRBD1 identical over 8 bases. Sample: PBMCs. The TCR was taken from a woman between 18 and 49 years old in good health. In nucleotides, the CDR3 is TGCAGTGCAATCGACAGGGGCAGCTATAATTCACCCCTCCACTTT. Its translation: CSAIDRGSYNSPLHF.